This TCR beta chain was obtained from a study of T cells after yellow fever vaccination. The CDR3 totals 16 residues. Losses at the gene ends were 4 bases for V and 7 bases for J; bases not matched to a gene: 11. Germline values: CDR1 MGHRA, CDR2 YSYEKL. TCRdb passed the 5' RACE reads through MiXCR, listing each CDR3 protein once. The table records about 310,000 distinct CDR3 sequences, around 4% of them present only once. Study results and limitations: Clones from primary vaccination mostly reappeared after the booster (about 97% CD4, approximately 88% CD8).

The table lists this clonotype with many counts. Its antigen is still unknown. The V call is TRBV4-1, the J call TRBJ2-2; 8 positions match TRBD2. The material sequenced was PBMCs, taken on the day of the yellow fever booster vaccination. The TCR was taken from a man younger than 35 who received the YFV17D yellow fever vaccine. This CDR3 is CASSRRERGTIGELFF. The DNA for the CDR3 is TGCGCCAGCAGCCGAAGGGAGCGGGGGACTATCGGGGAGCTGTTTTTT.